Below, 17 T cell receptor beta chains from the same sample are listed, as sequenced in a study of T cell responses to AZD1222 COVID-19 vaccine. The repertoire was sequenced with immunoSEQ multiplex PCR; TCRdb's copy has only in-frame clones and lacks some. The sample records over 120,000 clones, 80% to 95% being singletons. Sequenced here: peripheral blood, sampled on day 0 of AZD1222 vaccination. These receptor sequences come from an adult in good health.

CDR3 DNA sequence: TGTGCCAGCAGTTACCGGATTTCACCCCTCCACTTT. This translates into CASSYRISPLHF. The genes are TRBV6-2 or TRBV6-3 and TRBJ1-6; D not resolved. Germline V gene sequence: CDR1 MNHEY, CDR2 SVGEGT. V was cut by 2 bases and J by 9 bases, with 5 bases left in between. The CDR3 extends over 12 amino acids.

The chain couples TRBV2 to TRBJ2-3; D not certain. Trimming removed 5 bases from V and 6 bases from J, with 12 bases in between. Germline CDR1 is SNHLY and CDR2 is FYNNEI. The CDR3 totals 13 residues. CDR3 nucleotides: TGTGCCAGCAGTCTACTGGGTGGGGATACGCAGTATTTT. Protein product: CASSLLGGDTQYF.

The CDR3 DNA is TGTGCCAGCAGCATCTACGGGGCCTCTGCGCCCCAGCATTTT. Translation gives CASSIYGASAPQHF. This chain links TRBV7-9 with TRBJ1-5; a weak D match, TRBD1 (5 bases). V lost 5 bases and J 9 bases, leaving 17 bases between the germline ends. CDR1 is SEHNR and CDR2 is FQNEAQ in the germline V gene (reference sequence). This CDR3 is 14 amino acids long.

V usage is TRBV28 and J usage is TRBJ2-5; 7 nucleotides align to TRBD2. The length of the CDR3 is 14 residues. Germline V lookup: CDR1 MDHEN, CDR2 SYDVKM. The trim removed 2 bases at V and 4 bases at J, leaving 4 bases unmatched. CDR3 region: CASSLGGVGETQYF. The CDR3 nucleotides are TGTGCCAGCAGTTTAGGGGGGGTGGGAGAGACCCAGTACTTC.

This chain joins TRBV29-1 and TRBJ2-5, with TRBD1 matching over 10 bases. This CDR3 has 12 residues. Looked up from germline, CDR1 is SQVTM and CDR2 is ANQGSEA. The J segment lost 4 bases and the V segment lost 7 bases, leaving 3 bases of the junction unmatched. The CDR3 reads CSADRGGETQYF. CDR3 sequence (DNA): TGCAGCGCGGACAGGGGGGGAGAGACCCAGTACTTC.

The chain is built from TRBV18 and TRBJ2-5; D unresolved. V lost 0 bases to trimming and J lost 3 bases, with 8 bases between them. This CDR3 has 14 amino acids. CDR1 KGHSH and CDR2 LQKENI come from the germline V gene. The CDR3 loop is CASSPPSLKETQYF. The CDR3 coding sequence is TGTGCCAGCTCACCACCCAGCCTAAAAGAGACCCAGTACTTC.

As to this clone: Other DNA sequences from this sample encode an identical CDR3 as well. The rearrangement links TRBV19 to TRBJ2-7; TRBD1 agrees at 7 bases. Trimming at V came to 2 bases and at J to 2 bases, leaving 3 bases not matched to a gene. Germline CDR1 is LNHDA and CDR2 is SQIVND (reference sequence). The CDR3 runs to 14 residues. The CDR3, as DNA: TGTGCCAGTAGTATAAGACAGGGTCCCTACGAGCAGTACTTC. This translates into CASSIRQGPYEQYF. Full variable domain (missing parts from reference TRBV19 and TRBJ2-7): DGGITQSPKYLFRKEGQNVTLSCEQNLNHDAMYWYRQDPGQGLRLIYYSQIVNDFQKGDIAEGYSVSREKKESFPLTVTSAQKNPTAFYLCASSIRQGPYEQYFGPGTRLTVT.

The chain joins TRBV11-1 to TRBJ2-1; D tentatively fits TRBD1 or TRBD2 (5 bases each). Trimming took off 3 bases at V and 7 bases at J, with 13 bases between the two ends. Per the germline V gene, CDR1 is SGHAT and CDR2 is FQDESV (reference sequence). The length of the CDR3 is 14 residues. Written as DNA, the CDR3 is TGTGCCAGCAGCTTGGGGGAAATAGTGAATGAGCAGTTCTTC. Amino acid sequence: CASSLGEIVNEQFF.

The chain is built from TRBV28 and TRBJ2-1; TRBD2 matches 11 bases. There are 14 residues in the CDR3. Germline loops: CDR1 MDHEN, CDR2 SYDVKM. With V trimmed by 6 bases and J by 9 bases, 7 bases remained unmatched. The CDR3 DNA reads TGTGCCAGCAGGCTTAGCGGGGGGGCTGTTGAGCAGTTCTTC. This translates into CASRLSGGAVEQFF.

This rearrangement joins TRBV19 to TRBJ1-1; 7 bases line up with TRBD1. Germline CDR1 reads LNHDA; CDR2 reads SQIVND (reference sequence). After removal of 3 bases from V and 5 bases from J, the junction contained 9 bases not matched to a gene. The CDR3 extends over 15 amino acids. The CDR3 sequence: CASSILRGPGTEAFF. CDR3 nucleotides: TGTGCCAGTAGTATTCTAAGGGGGCCGGGAACTGAAGCTTTCTTT.

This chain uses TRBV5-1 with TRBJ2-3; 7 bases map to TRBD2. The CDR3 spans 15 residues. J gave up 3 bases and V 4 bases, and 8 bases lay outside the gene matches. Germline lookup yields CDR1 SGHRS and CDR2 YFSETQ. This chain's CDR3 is CASSPRDYLTDTQYF. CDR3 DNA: TGCGCCAGCAGCCCCCGGGACTATTTAACAGATACGCAGTATTTT. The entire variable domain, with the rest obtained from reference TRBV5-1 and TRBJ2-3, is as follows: KAGVTQTPRYLIKTRGQQVTLSCSPISGHRSVSWYQQTPGQGLQFLFEYFSETQRNKGNFPGRFSGRQFSNSRSEMNVSTLELGDSALYLCASSPRDYLTDTQYFGPGTRLTVL.

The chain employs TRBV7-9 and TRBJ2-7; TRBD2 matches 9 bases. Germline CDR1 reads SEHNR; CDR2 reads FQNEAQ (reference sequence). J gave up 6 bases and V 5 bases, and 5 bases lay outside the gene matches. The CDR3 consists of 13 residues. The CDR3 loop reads CASSGTSQGEQYF. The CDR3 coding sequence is TGTGCCAGCAGCGGGACTAGCCAAGGCGAGCAGTACTTC.

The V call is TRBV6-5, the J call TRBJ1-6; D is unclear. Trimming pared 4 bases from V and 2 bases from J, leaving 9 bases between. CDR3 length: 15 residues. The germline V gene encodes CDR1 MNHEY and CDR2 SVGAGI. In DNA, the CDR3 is TGTGCCAGCAGTTCCGGGATGGCCTATAATTCACCCCTCCACTTT. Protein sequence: CASSSGMAYNSPLHF.

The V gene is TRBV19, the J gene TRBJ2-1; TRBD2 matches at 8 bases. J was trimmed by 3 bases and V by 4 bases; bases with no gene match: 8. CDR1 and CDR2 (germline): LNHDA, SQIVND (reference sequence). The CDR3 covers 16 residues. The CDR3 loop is CASSTDSGEYYNEQFF. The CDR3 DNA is TGTGCCAGTAGTACTGATAGCGGGGAGTACTACAATGAGCAGTTCTTC.

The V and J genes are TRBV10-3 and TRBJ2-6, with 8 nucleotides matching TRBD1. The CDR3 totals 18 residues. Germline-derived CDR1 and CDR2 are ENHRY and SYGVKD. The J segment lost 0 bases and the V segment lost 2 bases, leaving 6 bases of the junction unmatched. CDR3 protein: CAISEPTGDRSGANVLTF. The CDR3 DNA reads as TGTGCCATCAGTGAGCCGACAGGGGATCGCTCTGGGGCCAACGTCCTGACTTTC.

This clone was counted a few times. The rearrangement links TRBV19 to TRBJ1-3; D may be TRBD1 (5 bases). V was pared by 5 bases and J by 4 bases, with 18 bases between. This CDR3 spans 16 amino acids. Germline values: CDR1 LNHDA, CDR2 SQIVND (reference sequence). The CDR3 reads CASSLPAGVGGNTIYF. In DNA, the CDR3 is TGTGCCAGTAGTCTCCCGGCGGGGGTAGGCGGAAACACCATATATTTT.

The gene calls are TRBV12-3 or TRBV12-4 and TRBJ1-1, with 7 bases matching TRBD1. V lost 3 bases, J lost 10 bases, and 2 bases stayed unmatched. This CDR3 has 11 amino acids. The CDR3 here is CASSLRQGAFF. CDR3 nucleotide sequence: TGTGCCAGCAGTTTGAGACAGGGAGCTTTCTTT.